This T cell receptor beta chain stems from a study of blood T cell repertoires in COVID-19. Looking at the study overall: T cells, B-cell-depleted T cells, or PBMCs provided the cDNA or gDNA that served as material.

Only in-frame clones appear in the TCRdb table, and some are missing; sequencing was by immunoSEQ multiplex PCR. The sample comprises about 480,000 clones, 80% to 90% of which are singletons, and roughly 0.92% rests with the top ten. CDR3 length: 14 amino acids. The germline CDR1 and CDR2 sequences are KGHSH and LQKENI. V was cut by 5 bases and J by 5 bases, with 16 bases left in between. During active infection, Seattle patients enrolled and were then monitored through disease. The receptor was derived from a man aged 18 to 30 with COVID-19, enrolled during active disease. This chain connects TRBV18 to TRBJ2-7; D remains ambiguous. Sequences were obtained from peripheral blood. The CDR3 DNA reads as TGTGCCAGCTCATCCCGGGTCCTTTCGGACGAGCAGTACTTC. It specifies CASSSRVLSDEQYF.